The 13 T cell receptor beta chains given below trace back to one sample, sequenced in a study of molecular identifiers for immune sequencing clone quantification. Via MiXCR, TCRdb re-called the PCR reads, giving one row per CDR3 protein. Of approximately 63,000 distinct CDR3 sequences listed, around 20% are singletons. Sequenced sample: naive CD8+ T cells from blood, with Jurkat cell RNA spiked in. Subset given: FACS-sorted CD8+CD4-CCR7+CD45RA+ naive T cells. The source is a human donor in good health. Some libraries in this study had Jurkat cell RNA spiked in.

This clonotype was found many times. V and J are TRBV4-3 and TRBJ2-3, with 9 bases fitting TRBD2. Germline loops: CDR1 LGHNA, CDR2 YSLEER. This CDR3 has 19 residues. The J segment lost 3 bases and the V segment lost 0 bases, leaving 13 bases of the junction unmatched. As DNA, the CDR3 is TGCGCCAGCAGCCAAGATCGATTGGCAAGCGGGAGGAGGACAGATACGCAGTATTTT. It codes for CASSQDRLASGRRTDTQYF.

The table lists this clonotype with many counts. The V and J genes are TRBV7-2 and TRBJ1-1, with D perhaps matching TRBD1 (6 bases). The length of the CDR3 is 17 residues. Germline V gives CDR1 SGHTA, CDR2 FQGNSA. V lost 2 bases and J 0 bases, leaving 16 bases between the germline ends. CDR3 amino acids: CASSLSRTTGMNTEAFF. The CDR3 nucleotides are TGTGCCAGCAGCTTATCTCGGACGACAGGAATGAACACTGAAGCTTTCTTT. Full variable domain (outside the CDR3, taken from reference TRBV7-2 and TRBJ1-1): GAGVSQSPSNKVTEKGKDVELRCDPISGHTALYWYRQSLGQGLEFLIYFQGNSAPDKSGLPSDRFSAERTGGSVSTLTIQRTQQEDSAVYLCASSLSRTTGMNTEAFFGQGTRLTVV.

This clonotype was observed at least ten times. This chain connects TRBV20-1 to TRBJ2-7; a weak D match, TRBD2 (6 bases). The CDR3 runs 15 residues. In germline, CDR1 is DFQATT, CDR2 SNEGSKA (reference sequence). The V end lost 0 bases, the J end lost 5 bases, and 17 bases lay between the germline ends. CDR3 region: CSAREPGLISHEQYF. CDR3 in DNA: TGCAGTGCTAGAGAGCCGGGACTTATTTCCCACGAGCAGTACTTC.

This clonotype was seen many times. This chain connects TRBV6-5 to TRBJ2-3, with D perhaps TRBD2 (6 bases). This CDR3 region has 15 residues. V shed 5 bases and J shed 2 bases, with 14 bases lying between them. CDR1 is MNHEY, CDR2 SVGAGI, per germline. The CDR3 loop is CASSPFGSITDTQYF. CDR3 in DNA: TGTGCCAGCAGTCCTTTCGGGAGTATCACAGATACGCAGTATTTT.

This clonotype was observed many times. V and J are TRBV11-3 and TRBJ2-1, with D tentatively TRBD2 (6 bases). There are 17 residues in the CDR3. Germline-derived CDR1 and CDR2 are SGHNT and YENEEA. V was clipped by 5 bases and J by 1 base, with 18 bases between them. CDR3 amino acids: CASSNKAGTYSYNEQFF. The CDR3 DNA is TGTGCCAGCAGCAACAAAGCAGGGACTTATTCCTACAATGAGCAGTTCTTC.

This clonotype occurred many times. CDR3 sequence reads: CASSVGQGNEAFF. Here the CDR3 DNA reads TGTGCCAGCAGCGTGGGACAGGGCAATGAAGCTTTCTTT. V usage is TRBV7-2 and J usage is TRBJ1-1; 9 bases line up with TRBD1. The length of the CDR3 is 13 residues. V was pared by 5 bases and J by 7 bases, with 5 bases of the junction left unmatched. From germline, CDR1 is SGHTA and CDR2 FQGNSA.

Details on this clonotype: The CDR3 end shows no conserved phenylalanine or tryptophan, and so a read error is likely. The chain employs TRBV4-2 and TRBJ2-3; no clear D gene. Germline V gives CDR1 LGHNA, CDR2 YNFKEQ. This CDR3 has 11 amino acids. The V gene lost 1 base and the J gene lost 6 bases, with 2 bases spanning the gap. The CDR3 loop is CASSQGDTQYL. In nucleotides, the CDR3 is TGTGCCAGCAGCCAAGGGGATACGCAGTATCTT.

A word on this clonotype: One junction end does not reproduce the germline sequence, and a read error may be involved. The chain combines TRBV27 with TRBJ1-2; D is possibly TRBD1 (6 bases). Germline values: CDR1 MNHEY, CDR2 SMNVEV (reference sequence). The CDR3 consists of 16 residues. Here the CDR3 reads CASSQRRGLDTSGYTF. CDR3 in DNA: TGCGCCAGCAGTCAAAGACGGGGGCTGGATACGAGTGGCTACACCTTC.

The chain uses TRBV11-2 and TRBJ2-7, with 7 bases identical to TRBD1. CDR3 size: 17 residues. Looked up from germline, CDR1 is SGHAT and CDR2 is FQNNGV. V trimming: 3 bases; J trimming: 0 bases; junction bases outside the gene matches: 11. The CDR3 loop is CASSFPVTGTPSYEQYF. CDR3 DNA: TGTGCCAGCAGCTTCCCCGTGACAGGGACCCCCTCCTACGAGCAGTACTTC.

About this clonotype itself: A much larger clone lies one base from this, so it may be a read error. CDR3 bases: TGTGCCAGTAGTACGCCCCCACGTAGGGGCTCCTACAATGAGCAGTTCTTC. Its translation is CASSTPPRRGSYNEQFF. The rearrangement uses TRBV19 and TRBJ2-1, with D possibly being TRBD1 (5 bases). Trimming left V 4 bases short and J 0 bases short, with 16 bases between. Germline V CDR1 and CDR2: LNHDA, SQIVND (reference sequence). This CDR3 contains 17 residues.

This clonotype was counted ten times or more. DNA of the CDR3: TGCAGCGTCATACAGGGTTACCCTACAAATGAGCAGTTCTTC. This translates into CSVIQGYPTNEQFF. The V gene is TRBV29-1, the J gene TRBJ2-1; D is perhaps TRBD1 (6 bases). Deletions cut 6 bases from V and 7 bases from J, with 19 bases between. Looked up from germline, CDR1 is SQVTM and CDR2 is ANQGSEA. The CDR3 runs to 14 residues.

DNA of the CDR3: TGTGCCAGCAGCTCCCGACAGGGCGTCGATTCACCCCTCCACTTT. It codes for CASSSRQGVDSPLHF. The chain recombines TRBV7-9 with TRBJ1-6; 7 bases are shared with TRBD1. V trimming: 4 bases; J trimming: 8 bases; junction bases outside the gene matches: 8. The CDR3 has 15 amino acids. Germline CDR1 and CDR2: SEHNR and FQNEAQ (reference sequence).

This clonotype was detected only a few times. Being one base from a much bigger clone, this may be a read error. The chain couples TRBV7-9 to TRBJ1-5; D is unresolved. This CDR3 comprises 17 residues. Per germline, CDR1 SEHNR and CDR2 FQNEAQ (reference sequence). Trimming took 5 bases from V and 2 from J, leaving 19 bases between them. For the CDR3, the DNA is TGTGCCAGCAGCGGAGGGTCGAGTGGTTTAGGCAATCAGCCCCAGCATTTT. Amino acids: CASSGGSSGLGNQPQHF.